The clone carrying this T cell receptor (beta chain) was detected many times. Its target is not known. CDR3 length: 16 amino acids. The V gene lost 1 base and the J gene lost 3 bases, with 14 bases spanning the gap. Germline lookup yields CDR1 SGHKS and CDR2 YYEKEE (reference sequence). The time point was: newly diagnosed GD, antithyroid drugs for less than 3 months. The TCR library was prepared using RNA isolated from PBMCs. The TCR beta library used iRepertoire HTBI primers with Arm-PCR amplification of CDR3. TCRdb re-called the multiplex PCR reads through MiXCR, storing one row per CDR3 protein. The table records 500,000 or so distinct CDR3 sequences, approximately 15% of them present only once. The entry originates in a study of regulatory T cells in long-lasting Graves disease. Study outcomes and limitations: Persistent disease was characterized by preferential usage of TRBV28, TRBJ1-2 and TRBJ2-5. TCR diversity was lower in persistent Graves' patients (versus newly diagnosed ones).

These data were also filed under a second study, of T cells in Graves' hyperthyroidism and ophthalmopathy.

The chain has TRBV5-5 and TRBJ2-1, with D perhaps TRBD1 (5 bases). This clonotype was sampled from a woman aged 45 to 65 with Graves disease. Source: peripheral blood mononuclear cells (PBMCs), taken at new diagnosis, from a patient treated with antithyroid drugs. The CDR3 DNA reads TGTGCCAGCAGCTTGCAGGGTGGCAGCTACTACAATGAGCAGTTCTTC. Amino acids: CASSLQGGSYYNEQFF.